The rows below give T cell receptor beta chains drawn from one sample of a study of graft-versus-host responses after intestinal transplantation. The antigens these receptors bind are not known. Repertoires were generated with immunoSEQ multiplex PCR, while TCRdb's copy carries only in-frame clones and drops some. The sample yields approximately 110,000 clones, roughly 93% seen once. The sequenced sample was unstimulated CD8+ T cells sorted from spleen or lymph node cells, obtained before transplant. The receptors were gathered from a human donor who was the organ donor for an intestinal transplant. Both conserved end residues are part of each CDR3. Each record gives: J gene, V gene, clone size, D gene, CDR3 protein, CDR3 DNA. The D gene is left open where the match is weak. Clone size is given for some rows only: seen once, a few or many times, or a class if the clone is expanded.

TRBJ1-1 | TRBV6-5 | NA | NA | CASSPSQSTEAFF | TGTGCCAGCAGTCCCAGCCAGAGCACTGAAGCTTTCTTT
TRBJ1-2 | TRBV13 | once | NA | CASSFSRNGYTF | TGTGCCAGCAGCTTCTCCAGGAATGGCTACACCTTC
TRBJ2-5 | TRBV7-9 | NA | TRBD2 | CASSLVLAGRGETQYF | TGTGCCAGCAGCTTAGTCCTAGCGGGAAGGGGAGAGACCCAGTACTTC
TRBJ2-7 | TRBV6-5 | NA | TRBD2 | CASTFLAGRNYEQYF | TGTGCCAGCACCTTCTTAGCGGGACGCAACTACGAGCAGTACTTC
TRBJ2-7 | TRBV7-8 | NA | NA | CASSFGTPISYEQYF | TGTGCCAGCAGCTTTGGGACGCCAATCTCCTACGAGCAGTACTTC
TRBJ1-6 | TRBV6-5 | NA | TRBD1 | CASSYQGQNSPLHF | TGTGCCAGCAGTTACCAGGGACAGAATTCACCCCTCCACTTT
TRBJ1-4 | TRBV7-9 | NA | TRBD1 | CASSTEAGQSNEKLFF | TGTGCCAGCAGCACCGAGGCGGGACAGAGTAATGAAAAACTGTTTTTT
TRBJ1-3 | TRBV6-5 | once | TRBD1 | CASSGQGWGNTIYF | TGTGCCAGCAGTGGACAGGGGTGGGGAAACACCATATATTTT
TRBJ2-7 | TRBV27 | NA | TRBD1 | CASRIMGWTGSSSSYEQYF | TGTGCCAGCAGAATTATGGGTTGGACAGGGAGTTCGAGCTCCTACGAGCAGTACTTC
TRBJ2-1 | TRBV29-1 | NA | NA | CSVEGVSEQFF | TGCAGCGTTGAAGGGGTTAGTGAGCAGTTCTTC
TRBJ2-1 | TRBV27 | NA | TRBD1 | CASNGYGTANNEQFF | TGTGCCAGCAATGGGTACGGGACAGCTAACAATGAGCAGTTCTTC
TRBJ2-1 | TRBV5-1 | NA | TRBD2 | CASSWGLAGPWATYNEQFF | TGCGCCAGCAGCTGGGGACTAGCGGGGCCCTGGGCGACCTACAATGAGCAGTTCTTC
TRBJ2-2 | TRBV19 | NA | NA | CASSRDTNTGELFF | TGTGCCAGTAGCCGGGACACCAACACCGGGGAGCTGTTTTTT
TRBJ1-2 | TRBV14 | NA | TRBD1 | CASSQAPRDSYGYTF | TGTGCCAGCAGCCAAGCACCTCGGGACAGCTATGGCTACACCTTC
TRBJ2-1 | TRBV11-2 | NA | NA | CASRYQASEQFF | TGTGCCAGCAGGTATCAGGCTTCGGAGCAGTTCTTC
TRBJ2-1 | TRBV29-1 | NA | TRBD2 | CSVGGRPRQFF | TGCAGCGTTGGCGGGAGGCCACGGCAGTTCTTC
TRBJ2-3 | TRBV19 | NA | TRBD2 | CASRPPGLGTDTQYF | TGTGCCAGTAGGCCTCCGGGACTAGGGACAGATACGCAGTATTTT